The next 32 T cell receptor beta chains were all read from a single sample in a study of neoadjuvant anti-PD-1 for oral cavity cancer. Specified time point: after neoadjuvant nivolumab, at surgical resection. Data came from immunoSEQ multiplex PCR; TCRdb stores just in-frame clones and leaves some out. The table has some 14,000 clones, roughly 74% seen once. The sequencing used PBMCs, collected after nivolumab (anti-PD-1) treatment. Receptors originate from a person aged 40 to 85 with oral cavity squamous cell carcinoma.

The V gene is TRBV11-2, the J gene TRBJ1-1; 8 bases match TRBD1. CDR3 length equals 13 residues. J gave up 5 bases and V 6 bases, and 5 bases lay outside the gene matches. Germline V CDR1 and CDR2: SGHAT, FQNNGV. CDR3 DNA sequence: TGTGCCAGCAGTCAACAGGGGGGGACTGAAGCTTTCTTT. The encoded protein is CASSQQGGTEAFF.

The chain combines TRBV2 with TRBJ2-2; D ambiguous. V was clipped by 6 bases and J by 4 bases, with 9 bases between them. Germline V gene data show CDR1 as SNHLY and CDR2 as FYNNEI. This CDR3 is built from 13 residues. The CDR3 loop reads CASRETLTGELFF. In DNA form, the CDR3 reads TGTGCCAGCAGGGAGACTCTCACCGGGGAGCTGTTTTTT.

This rearrangement joins TRBV7-8 to TRBJ2-5; 9 bases agree with TRBD1. Germline V lookup: CDR1 SGHVS, CDR2 FQNEAQ. The J segment lost 2 bases and the V segment lost 5 bases, leaving 6 bases of the junction unmatched. This CDR3 has 15 residues. Here the CDR3 reads CASSLTGGRQETQYF. In nucleotides, the CDR3 is TGTGCCAGCAGCCTGACAGGGGGTCGACAAGAGACCCAGTACTTC.

The chain is built from TRBV28 and TRBJ1-4, with a weak D call TRBD1 (5 bases). Germline V CDR1 and CDR2: MDHEN, SYDVKM. The CDR3 has 15 residues. V shed 2 bases and J shed 3 bases, with 10 bases lying between them. CDR3 amino acids: CASSLVGTSNEKLFF. In DNA, the CDR3 is TGTGCCAGCAGTTTAGTGGGGACTTCTAATGAAAAACTGTTTTTT.

V is TRBV5-1 and J is TRBJ2-1, with 9 bases that match TRBD2. V lost 1 base and J lost 8; bases outside the gene matches: 4. The CDR3 sequence is 14 residues long. Germline V gives CDR1 SGHRS, CDR2 YFSETQ. CDR3 coding DNA: TGCGCCAGCAGCTTGACTAGCGGGCTAGATGAGCAGTTCTTC. It is translated as CASSLTSGLDEQFF. The whole variable domain, filled in from reference TRBV5-1 and TRBJ2-1, reads KAGVTQTPRYLIKTRGQQVTLSCSPISGHRSVSWYQQTPGQGLQFLFEYFSETQRNKGNFPGRFSGRQFSNSRSEMNVSTLELGDSALYLCASSLTSGLDEQFFGPGTRLTVL.

The chain joins TRBV14 to TRBJ2-7; weak D call: TRBD2 (6 bases). Germline V CDR1 and CDR2: SGHDN, FVKESK. CDR3 length: 14 residues. Trimming cost V 1 base and J 5 bases, with 12 bases left between them. CDR3 amino acids: CASSQGGVRHEQYF. The CDR3 DNA reads TGTGCCAGCAGCCAAGGGGGGGTCCGGCACGAGCAGTACTTC.

The chain employs TRBV7-9 and TRBJ2-7, with D unclear. The CDR3 is made up of 14 amino acids. The germline V gene has CDR1 SEHNR and CDR2 FQNEAQ (reference sequence). V was cut by 8 bases and J by 2 bases, with 16 bases left in between. The DNA of the CDR3 is TGTGCCAGCTCTTCAGAGAGGATTACCTACGAGCAGTACTTC. Translating gives CASSSERITYEQYF.

The gene calls are TRBV27 and TRBJ2-7, with 9 bases aligning to TRBD2. Germline V gives CDR1 MNHEY, CDR2 SMNVEV (reference sequence). V lost 3 bases, J lost 3 bases, and 0 bases stayed unmatched. The CDR3 has 13 residues. CDR3 DNA sequence: TGTGCCAGCAGTTTGCGGGAGGGCTACGAGCAGTACTTC. Its translation: CASSLREGYEQYF.

The CDR3 spells CASSLAGGYNEQFF. DNA for the CDR3: TGTGCCAGCAGTCTCGCGGGAGGATACAATGAGCAGTTCTTC. This chain joins TRBV6-1 and TRBJ2-1, with 8 bases that match TRBD2. The germline V gene encodes CDR1 MNHNS and CDR2 SASEGT. The CDR3 is 14 residues long. V dropped 5 bases and J dropped 4; count of bases not matched to a gene: 4.

The chain employs TRBV5-4 and TRBJ1-2; 7 bases are shared with TRBD1. V lost 0 bases, J lost 4 bases, and 3 bases stayed unmatched. The V gene's germline CDR1 is SGHNT and CDR2 YYREEE (reference sequence). CDR3 length: 14 amino acids. The CDR3 spells CASSLEGALYGYTF. Here the CDR3 DNA reads TGTGCCAGCAGCTTGGAGGGGGCTCTCTATGGCTACACCTTC.

This chain joins TRBV4-1 and TRBJ2-3; TRBD2 agrees at 11 bases. The CDR3 runs to 17 residues. CDR1 MGHRA and CDR2 YSYEKL come from the germline V gene. Losses at the gene ends were 4 bases for V and 4 bases for J; bases not matched to a gene: 10. CDR3 loop: CASSPISGRAGADTQYF. For the CDR3, the DNA is TGCGCCAGCAGCCCCATTAGCGGGAGGGCCGGGGCAGATACGCAGTATTTT.

The chain joins TRBV6-6 to TRBJ2-7, with 11 nucleotides matching TRBD1. The CDR3 sequence is 16 residues long. Germline V lookup: CDR1 MNHNY, CDR2 SVGAGI (reference sequence). Trimming at V came to 2 bases and at J to 4 bases, leaving 7 bases not matched to a gene. The CDR3 is CASSYKPGQGGYEQYF. The CDR3 bases are TGTGCCAGCAGTTACAAGCCGGGACAGGGGGGGTACGAGCAGTACTTC.

This chain connects TRBV5-1 to TRBJ2-7; D not resolved. V was clipped by 6 bases and J by 6 bases, with 1 base between them. CDR3 length equals 8 residues. The germline V gene has CDR1 SGHRS and CDR2 YFSETQ. CDR3 loop: CASIEQYF. The CDR3 nucleotides read TGCGCCAGCATCGAGCAGTACTTC.

In its sample, this clone was seen a few times. The chain links TRBV11-2 to TRBJ2-3; tentatively, D is TRBD1 (6 bases). The CDR3 extends over 12 amino acids. The V gene's germline CDR1 is SGHAT and CDR2 FQNNGV. The V end lost 5 bases, the J end lost 6 bases, and 9 bases lay between the germline ends. The CDR3 DNA is TGTGCCAGCAGCCAGACAGGTGATACGCAGTATTTT. This encodes CASSQTGDTQYF.

The chain combines TRBV9 with TRBJ2-1; 7 bases match TRBD2. From germline, CDR1 is SGDLS and CDR2 YYNGEE. Unmatched junction bases numbered 8, after V lost 0 bases and J lost 2 bases. This CDR3 has 17 amino acids. In nucleotides, the CDR3 is TGTGCCAGCAGCGTAGCTCTGGCGGGAGCTCCCTACAATGAGCAGTTCTTC. Its translation is CASSVALAGAPYNEQFF.

The rearrangement joins TRBV5-1 to TRBJ2-2; 10 bases line up with TRBD1. V was pared by 4 bases and J by 3 bases, with 3 bases of the junction left unmatched. The germline gives CDR1 SGHRS, CDR2 YFSETQ. The CDR3 extends over 15 amino acids. The CDR3 loop is CASSRTGGDTGELFF. CDR3 DNA: TGCGCCAGCAGCCGGACAGGGGGGGACACCGGGGAGCTGTTTTTT.

This chain uses TRBV6-5 with TRBJ2-3; 7 bases are a match to TRBD2. J gave up 14 bases and V 2 bases, and 10 bases lay outside the gene matches. Germline CDR1 is MNHEY and CDR2 is SVGAGI. The CDR3 covers 13 residues. CDR3 loop: CASSYEEGGSRYF. The DNA of the CDR3 is TGTGCCAGCAGTTACGAAGAGGGCGGGAGTAGGTATTTT.

This clone has just one count. V usage is TRBV13 and J usage is TRBJ2-6, with 7 bases fitting TRBD1. After removal of 2 bases from V and 0 bases from J, the junction contained 10 bases not matched to a gene. Germline CDR1 PRHDT, CDR2 FYEKMQ (reference sequence). This CDR3 is 19 amino acids long. DNA of the CDR3: TGTGCCAGCAGCTTAAGGTTGGGGGACAGAAACTCTGGGGCCAACGTCCTGACTTTC. Amino acids: CASSLRLGDRNSGANVLTF. Variable domain in full (rest from reference TRBV13 and TRBJ2-6): AAGVIQSPRHLIKEKRETATLKCYPIPRHDTVYWYQQGPGQDPQFLISFYEKMQSDKGSIPDRFSAQQFSDYHSELNMSSLELGDSALYFCASSLRLGDRNSGANVLTFGAGSRLTVL.

V is TRBV12-5 and J is TRBJ2-2; TRBD2 matches at 12 bases. Germline V lookup: CDR1 LGHNT, CDR2 FRNRAP. The ends lost 4 bases at V and 5 bases at J; junction bases unmatched: 5. The CDR3 has 16 amino acids. In DNA, the CDR3 is TGTGCTAGTGGTTCGCGACTAGCGGGAGAAACCGGGGAGCTGTTTTTT. Translated, it gives CASGSRLAGETGELFF.

The CDR3 DNA reads as TGCGCCAGCAGCCTGGGACAAGTGAACACCGGGGAGCTGTTTTTT. Protein sequence: CASSLGQVNTGELFF. The chain carries TRBV4-1 and TRBJ2-2; the D gene is possibly TRBD1 (6 bases). V lost 4 bases and J 1 base, leaving 10 bases between the germline ends. Germline-derived CDR1 and CDR2 are MGHRA and YSYEKL. The CDR3 length is 15 residues.

This clone came up a few times. This chain connects TRBV28 to TRBJ2-2, with a weak D call TRBD2 (5 bases). This CDR3 has 13 amino acids. The germline V and J ends were trimmed by 11 bases and 2 bases, with 12 bases remaining between them. CDR1 is MDHEN and CDR2 is SYDVKM in the germline V gene. CDR3 bases: TGTGCCTGCGGGTTGCCCAACACCGGGGAGCTGTTTTTT. The encoded protein is CACGLPNTGELFF.

This clone has only one observation. This chain uses TRBV14 with TRBJ2-7; D perhaps matches TRBD2 (5 bases). V was clipped by 3 bases and J by 3 bases, with 6 bases between them. Germline loops: CDR1 SGHDN, CDR2 FVKESK. CDR3 length equals 12 residues. The CDR3: CASSQGDYEQYF. CDR3 sequence (DNA): TGTGCCAGCAGCCAGGGAGACTACGAGCAGTACTTC.

The gene calls are TRBV25-1 and TRBJ2-3; 14 bases map to TRBD2. V was clipped by 6 bases and J by 5 bases; unmatched bases: 10. The CDR3 runs to 17 residues. The germline V gene encodes CDR1 MGHDK and CDR2 SYGVNS. The CDR3 spells CASSSAGTSGRRDTQYF. The DNA for the CDR3 is TGTGCCAGCAGCTCTGCCGGGACTAGCGGGAGAAGAGATACGCAGTATTTT. Variable domain in full (rest from reference TRBV25-1 and TRBJ2-3): EADIYQTPRYLVIGTGKKITLECSQTMGHDKMYWYQQDPGMELHLIHYSYGVNSTEKGDLSSESTVSRIRTEHFPLTLESARPSHTSQYLCASSSAGTSGRRDTQYFGPGTRLTVL.

This clone has just a few counts. The gene calls are TRBV5-6 and TRBJ2-1, with 8 bases that match TRBD1. CDR3 length: 16 amino acids. Germline CDR1 reads SGHDT; CDR2 reads YYEEEE. J was trimmed by 5 bases and V by 0 bases; bases with no gene match: 7. CDR3 nucleotides: TGTGCCAGCAGCTTGGTTTTCTGGACAGGGAACAATGAGCAGTTCTTC. It translates to CASSLVFWTGNNEQFF.

The chain carries TRBV30 and TRBJ1-2; D perhaps matches TRBD1 (6 bases). Germline CDR1 and CDR2: GTSNPN and SVGIG (reference sequence). The length of the CDR3 is 13 residues. The V gene lost 4 bases and the J gene lost 2 bases, with 11 bases spanning the gap. The CDR3 nucleotides read TGTGCCTGGATGGGGGGCAGGAACTATGGCTACACCTTC. This sequence encodes CAWMGGRNYGYTF.

The chain joins TRBV18 to TRBJ2-7; perhaps TRBD2 as D (5 bases). The CDR3 runs 14 residues. Germline CDR1 is KGHSH and CDR2 is LQKENI. The V gene lost 3 bases and the J gene lost 6 bases, with 15 bases spanning the gap. The CDR3 is CASSPPGNSGEQYF. The CDR3 bases are TGTGCCAGCTCACCGCCCGGGAACAGCGGCGAGCAGTACTTC.

The chain uses TRBV2 and TRBJ1-1; D call uncertain. V was cut by 7 bases and J by 0 bases, with 12 bases left in between. The CDR3 is 14 amino acids. CDR1 is SNHLY and CDR2 is FYNNEI in the germline V gene. This CDR3 reads CASIPKLLNTEAFF. The CDR3 nucleotides read TGTGCCAGCATCCCCAAACTCCTGAACACTGAAGCTTTCTTT.

J is TRBJ1-2 and V is TRBV14; 8 bases map to TRBD1. Germline values: CDR1 SGHDN, CDR2 FVKESK. The trim removed 9 bases at V and 0 bases at J, leaving 9 bases unmatched. This CDR3 region has 15 residues. This CDR3 reads CASRRTGSPNYGYTF. The DNA for the CDR3 is TGTGCCAGTCGGCGGACAGGGTCCCCTAACTATGGCTACACCTTC.

This clone was found a few times. The V gene is TRBV2, the J gene TRBJ1-1, with D perhaps TRBD1 (5 bases). The CDR3 extends over 14 amino acids. Germline values: CDR1 SNHLY, CDR2 FYNNEI. Trimming removed 0 bases from V and 5 bases from J, with 10 bases in between. This CDR3 reads CASSEARGRTEAFF. The CDR3 DNA reads as TGTGCCAGCAGTGAAGCGCGGGGGAGGACTGAAGCTTTCTTT.

This clone showed up just once. This chain connects TRBV19 to TRBJ1-5; 10 positions match TRBD1. CDR3 size: 15 residues. Trimming cost V 7 bases and J 2 bases; bases outside gene matches: 5. Germline lookup yields CDR1 LNHDA and CDR2 SQIVND (reference sequence). CDR3 nucleotides: TGTGCCAGTATGACAGGGGGCGAGGGCAATCAGCCCCAGCATTTT. Protein: CASMTGGEGNQPQHF.

The rearrangement joins TRBV29-1 to TRBJ1-1; 7 bases line up with TRBD1. This CDR3 has 13 amino acids. V gave up 2 bases and J gave up 5 bases; unmatched junction bases: 5. Per the germline V gene, CDR1 is SQVTM and CDR2 is ANQGSEA. The CDR3 DNA reads TGCAGCGTTGAATATACAGGGGATACTGAAGCTTTCTTT. Its translation: CSVEYTGDTEAFF.

This chain's CDR3 is CASSGTRPPYEQYF. The DNA of the CDR3 is TGTGCCAGCAGCGGGACACGTCCCCCCTACGAGCAGTACTTC. V usage is TRBV6-6 and J usage is TRBJ2-7; D may be TRBD1 (6 bases). Germline values: CDR1 MNHNY, CDR2 SVGAGI (reference sequence). The V end was cut by 6 bases, the J end by 2 bases, with 14 bases between. The CDR3 is made up of 14 amino acids.